The sequence of this T cell receptor (beta chain) was determined in a study of blood T cell repertoires in COVID-19. The CDR3 is 18 amino acids. Germline CDR1 reads MGHRA; CDR2 reads YSYEKL. With 1 base clipped from V and 5 bases from J, the junction kept 13 bases outside the gene matches. Recruitment covered over 20 US areas and drew participants whose ages spanned 18 to 89 years. Membership in each cohort depended on participant-reported clinical history. Profiled with immunoSEQ multiplex PCR; TCRdb holds only in-frame clones, not every one. The profile shows hundreds of thousands of clones, 90% of them singletons.

This sequence joins TRBV4-1 and TRBJ1-2; 10 bases are a match to TRBD1. What was sequenced was PBMCs or T cells enriched from blood (not recorded which). This TCR derives from a man aged 55 to 70 who had recovered from COVID-19. The CDR3 spells CASSQVIRVRQGAYGYTF. The CDR3 DNA follows: TGCGCCAGCAGCCAAGTAATTCGGGTGCGACAGGGGGCTTATGGCTACACCTTC.